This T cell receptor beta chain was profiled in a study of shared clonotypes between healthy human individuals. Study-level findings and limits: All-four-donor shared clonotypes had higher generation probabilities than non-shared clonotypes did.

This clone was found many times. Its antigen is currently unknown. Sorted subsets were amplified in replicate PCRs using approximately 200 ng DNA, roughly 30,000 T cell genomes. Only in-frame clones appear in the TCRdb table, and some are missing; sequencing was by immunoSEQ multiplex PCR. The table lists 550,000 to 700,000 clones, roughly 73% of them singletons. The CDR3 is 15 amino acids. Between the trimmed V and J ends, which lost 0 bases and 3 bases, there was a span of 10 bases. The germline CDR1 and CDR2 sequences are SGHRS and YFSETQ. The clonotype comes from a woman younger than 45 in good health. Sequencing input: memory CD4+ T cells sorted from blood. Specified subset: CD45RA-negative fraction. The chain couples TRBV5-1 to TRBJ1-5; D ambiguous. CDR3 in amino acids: CASSLAGNPNQPQHF. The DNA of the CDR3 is TGCGCCAGCAGCTTGGCCGGGAACCCCAATCAGCCCCAGCATTTT.